The 17 T cell receptor beta chains listed next were all sequenced from one sample in a study of patients and donors after allogeneic stem cell transplantation. TCRdb re-called the RT-PCR reads with MiXCR, one entry per CDR3 protein. The sample has 390,000 or so distinct CDR3 sequences, more than 15% seen once. The sequenced sample was blood, either unsorted or a sorted T cell fraction (not recorded which). These receptors all come from a human donor who was either an allogeneic HSCT recipient or a stem cell or donor lymphocyte infusion donor (not recorded which). It is not recorded whose cells these are; they may come from a transplant donor.

V is TRBV7-2 and J is TRBJ1-3; no firm D call. The CDR3 spans 15 residues. The germline V gene has CDR1 SGHTA and CDR2 FQGNSA. Trimming shortened V by 5 bases and J by 0 bases, and 11 bases separated the two germline ends. CDR3 sequence: CASSLRVRSGNTIYF. The CDR3 nucleotides are TGTGCCAGCAGCCTAAGGGTCCGCTCTGGAAACACCATATATTTT.

The sample holds a few counts of this clonotype. The V call is TRBV12-3 or TRBV12-4, the J call TRBJ1-1; tentative D call: TRBD1 (6 bases). Trimming removed 3 bases from V and 9 bases from J, with 11 bases in between. This CDR3 has 12 amino acids. CDR3 amino acids: CASSFGGHKAFF. CDR3 in DNA: TGTGCCAGCAGTTTCGGGGGGCACAAAGCTTTCTTT.

This clonotype showed up just a few times. V usage is TRBV2 and J usage is TRBJ2-2; the D is unclear. The CDR3 runs 18 residues. From germline, CDR1 is SNHLY and CDR2 FYNNEI. V lost 4 bases and J 2 bases, leaving 20 bases between the germline ends. The CDR3 loop reads CASSVPPSLGLNTGELFF. Written as DNA, the CDR3 is TGTGCCAGCAGTGTGCCCCCCTCCCTGGGCCTAAACACCGGGGAGCTGTTTTTT.

This clonotype was seen ten or more times. The chain uses TRBV6-2 or TRBV6-3 and TRBJ2-1, with D maybe TRBD1 (5 bases). CDR3 length equals 15 residues. Germline CDR1 reads MNHEY; CDR2 reads SVGEGT. Trimming cost V 7 bases and J 4 bases, with 17 bases left between them. The CDR3 bases are TGTGCCAGCACCTCACTGACAGATTTTTACAATGAGCAGTTCTTC. Its protein product is CASTSLTDFYNEQFF.

The chain links TRBV5-1 to TRBJ1-1; 7 bases align to TRBD1. This CDR3 comprises 13 residues. The germline V gene has CDR1 SGHRS and CDR2 YFSETQ. The V gene end was trimmed by 0 bases and the J gene end by 13 bases; junction bases not matched to a gene: 9. CDR3 residues: CASSLDPTGLSFF. The CDR3, as DNA: TGCGCCAGCAGCTTGGACCCGACAGGGTTGAGTTTCTTT.

The table lists this clonotype with many counts. This chain links TRBV5-1 with TRBJ2-1; D may be TRBD2 (5 bases). The CDR3 runs 15 residues. V gave up 0 bases and J gave up 5 bases, with 12 bases separating them. The germline V gene has CDR1 SGHRS and CDR2 YFSETQ. CDR3 coding DNA: TGCGCCAGCAGCTTGGGAACTAGACGAGACAATGAGCAGTTCTTC. This codes for CASSLGTRRDNEQFF. The complete variable domain, with remaining parts taken from reference TRBV5-1 and TRBJ2-1, reads KAGVTQTPRYLIKTRGQQVTLSCSPISGHRSVSWYQQTPGQGLQFLFEYFSETQRNKGNFPGRFSGRQFSNSRSEMNVSTLELGDSALYLCASSLGTRRDNEQFFGPGTRLTVL.

The chain has TRBV24-1 and TRBJ1-1; D is perhaps TRBD1 (5 bases). This CDR3 spans 13 amino acids. Germline-derived CDR1 and CDR2 are KGHDR and SFDVKD. Trimming cost V 4 bases and J 4 bases, with 9 bases left between them. CDR3 in amino acids: CATSEGRSTEAFF. The CDR3 DNA follows: TGTGCCACCAGTGAGGGGCGTAGCACTGAAGCTTTCTTT.

The chain couples TRBV6-2 or TRBV6-3 to TRBJ2-2; TRBD2 agrees at 11 bases. The V and J ends lost 5 bases and 0 bases, in that order; junction bases with no gene match: 8. Germline values: CDR1 MNHEY, CDR2 SVGEGT. This CDR3 contains 18 residues. The CDR3 DNA follows: TGTGCCAGCAGTCCATATGGGACTAGCGGCGCGAACACCGGGGAGCTGTTTTTT. As protein: CASSPYGTSGANTGELFF.

V gene TRBV15 combines with J gene TRBJ2-1; 9 bases map to TRBD2. CDR3 length equals 19 residues. Germline CDR1 and CDR2: LNHNV and YYDKDF (reference sequence). With 0 bases clipped from V and 0 bases from J, the junction kept 9 bases outside the gene matches. The CDR3 here is CATSRDSLAGRSSYNEQFF. The CDR3 DNA follows: TGTGCCACCAGCAGAGATTCGCTAGCGGGGCGGAGCTCCTACAATGAGCAGTTCTTC.

This clonotype came up a few times. Germline is not matched at one junction end, which may reflect a read error. This chain links TRBV7-2 with TRBJ2-4; no clear D gene. Germline V gene sequence: CDR1 SGHTA, CDR2 FQGNSA. The CDR3 totals 12 residues. The CDR3 DNA sequence: TGTGCCAGCAGCTATGTCAAAGACATTCAGTACTTC. Protein sequence: CASSYVKDIQYF.

This clonotype was counted between two and nine times. CDR3 sequence: CSATTYFYGYTF. For the CDR3, the DNA is TGCAGTGCTACTACCTACTTCTATGGCTACACCTTC. This chain joins TRBV20-1 and TRBJ1-2; D not resolved. The germline gives CDR1 DFQATT, CDR2 SNEGSKA (reference sequence). This CDR3 comprises 12 residues. Trimming removed 4 bases from V and 4 bases from J, with 10 bases in between.

A note on this clonotype: A junction end diverges from the germline sequence, so it may reflect a read error. The chain links TRBV7-9 to TRBJ2-1; 14 nucleotides align to TRBD2. The CDR3 sequence is 16 residues long. CDR1 and CDR2 (germline): SEHNR, FQNEAQ (reference sequence). The CDR3 here is CAGSPRGLAGANEQFF. CDR3 nucleotide sequence: TGTGCCGGCAGCCCCCGGGGACTAGCGGGAGCTAATGAGCAGTTCTTC.

The chain links TRBV4-3 to TRBJ1-2; the D is unclear. Per the germline V gene, CDR1 is LGHNA and CDR2 is YSLEER. The V end was cut by 0 bases, the J end by 4 bases, with 9 bases between. The CDR3 is made up of 14 amino acids. CDR3 amino acids: CASSQEDLGYGYTF. In DNA form, the CDR3 reads TGCGCCAGCAGCCAAGAGGATTTGGGCTATGGCTACACCTTC.

Only a few counts were recorded for this clonotype. The CDR3 nucleotides read TGTGCCAGCTCAGGACCTTCCCGGGGATATAATGAGCAGTTCTTC. This sequence encodes CASSGPSRGYNEQFF. V usage is TRBV18 and J usage is TRBJ2-1; possibly TRBD2 for D (5 bases). The CDR3 sequence is 15 residues long. Trimming stripped 5 bases from V and 7 bases from J, with 18 bases between. Germline CDR1 KGHSH, CDR2 LQKENI.

This chain uses TRBV2 with TRBJ2-7; 9 bases match TRBD2. V dropped 9 bases and J dropped 2; count of bases not matched to a gene: 8. Germline CDR1 SNHLY, CDR2 FYNNEI. This CDR3 is 14 amino acids long. Written as DNA, the CDR3 is TGTGCCAGTGAGCGGGAGGACAGACCCTACGAGCAGTACTTC. Protein product: CASEREDRPYEQYF.

This clonotype was counted a few times. The chain recombines TRBV4-2 with TRBJ2-5; D is unclear. Germline loops: CDR1 LGHNA, CDR2 YNFKEQ. This CDR3 has 12 residues. Trimming took 5 bases from V and 5 from J, leaving 9 bases between them. CDR3 sequence: CASSYQWETQYF. The CDR3 DNA reads as TGTGCCAGCAGCTACCAGTGGGAGACCCAGTACTTC.

The V and J genes are TRBV12-3 or TRBV12-4 and TRBJ2-7; possible D gene TRBD1, 6 bases. The CDR3 runs 15 residues. V lost 6 bases and J 2 bases, leaving 17 bases between the germline ends. The CDR3 bases are TGTGCCAGCAGATCATATAAGGACAGAGCCTACGAGCAGTACTTC. Its translation is CASRSYKDRAYEQYF.